This T cell receptor (beta chain) was recovered during a study of T cell clones after liver transplantation. Germline CDR1 GTSNPN, CDR2 SVGIG (reference sequence). The V and J ends lost 5 bases and 7 bases, in that order; junction bases with no gene match: 8. CDR3 size: 15 residues. TCRdb's copy holds only in-frame clones and misses some; the assay was immunoSEQ multiplex PCR. The sample holds 53,000 or so clones, roughly 84% seen once. The input for sequencing was CD4+ T cells from blood, taken before liver transplant. V and J are TRBV30 and TRBJ2-2; TRBD2 aligns across 12 bases. The TCR sequence derives from a human donor who received a liver transplant. CDR3 in amino acids: CAWGKTSGSVGELFF. Written as DNA, the CDR3 is TGTGCCTGGGGAAAGACTAGCGGGAGTGTCGGGGAGCTGTTTTTT.